The 18 T cell receptor beta chains reported below all come from one sample, sequenced in a study of blood T cell repertoires in COVID-19 (dated by TCRdb to the early 2020s). Libraries were built with the immunoSEQ multiplex PCR assay. Entries here come from immuneACCESS through TCRdb and include only in-frame sequences with V and J called. Some clones fail to appear in such tables; in the studies checked, an unresolved V gene covers under half of the shortfall, and the cause of the remainder is unknown. The sample data list roughly 200,000 clones, and roughly 89% of these were observed just once. The top ten clones comprise about 7% of the sample. The sample consisted of peripheral blood. The receptors shown here come from a man in his forties with acute or convalescent COVID-19.

The table lists this clone with a count of one. V is TRBV5-5 and J is TRBJ2-7; no firm D call. The CDR3 is 13 residues long. Germline assignment: CDR1 SGHKS and CDR2 YYEKEE (reference sequence). V gave up 0 bases and J gave up 2 bases, with 6 bases separating them. The CDR3 spells CASSLEAPYEQYF. The DNA for the CDR3 is TGTGCCAGCAGCTTGGAAGCCCCCTACGAGCAGTACTTC.

This chain links TRBV15 with TRBJ2-3, with 9 bases identical to TRBD1. The V segment lost 5 bases and the J segment 2 bases; nucleotides outside the gene matches: 5. Germline V gene sequence: CDR1 LNHNV, CDR2 YYDKDF (reference sequence). CDR3 length: 15 residues. The CDR3 DNA reads TGTGCCACCAGCGTGGACAGGGGATTCACAGATACGCAGTATTTT. Amino acids: CATSVDRGFTDTQYF.

The rearrangement uses TRBV6-5 and TRBJ1-5, with 7 positions matching TRBD1. The CDR3 length is 16 residues. Looked up from germline, CDR1 is MNHEY and CDR2 is SVGAGI. V lost 0 bases and J lost 3; bases outside the gene matches: 5. The CDR3 here is CASSYSPGGVNQPQHF. CDR3 bases: TGTGCCAGCAGTTACTCCCCAGGGGGAGTCAATCAGCCCCAGCATTTT.

This rearrangement joins TRBV19 to TRBJ2-2; the D gene is possibly TRBD1 (6 bases). The V gene lost 7 bases and the J gene lost 4 bases, with 16 bases spanning the gap. The CDR3 covers 15 residues. Looked up from germline, CDR1 is LNHDA and CDR2 is SQIVND (reference sequence). This CDR3 reads CASIGDRTITGELFF. The CDR3 coding sequence is TGTGCCAGTATAGGCGACAGGACAATCACCGGGGAGCTGTTTTTT.

The count of this clone is one. V is TRBV7-9 and J is TRBJ1-4, with 10 nucleotides matching TRBD1. The CDR3 contains 14 residues. Germline lookup yields CDR1 SEHNR and CDR2 FQNEAQ (reference sequence). Losses at the gene ends were 3 bases for V and 5 bases for J; bases not matched to a gene: 0. CDR3 nucleotides: TGTGCCAGCAGCTTGGGACAGGGGAATGAAAAACTGTTTTTT. This sequence encodes CASSLGQGNEKLFF.

The chain couples TRBV4-3 to TRBJ1-2, with D tentatively TRBD1 (5 bases). The V gene lost 4 bases and the J gene lost 2 bases, with 11 bases spanning the gap. Germline CDR1 LGHNA, CDR2 YSLEER. This CDR3 is 14 amino acids long. This CDR3 reads CASSLRTSNYGYTF. The CDR3, as DNA: TGCGCCAGCAGCCTAAGGACATCCAACTATGGCTACACCTTC.

The chain couples TRBV5-1 to TRBJ2-2; no clear D. From germline, CDR1 is SGHRS and CDR2 YFSETQ. Trimming took 4 bases from V and 5 from J, leaving 12 bases between them. The CDR3 runs to 14 residues. CDR3 sequence: CASSPDPWTGELFF. The DNA for the CDR3 is TGCGCCAGCAGCCCAGATCCCTGGACCGGGGAGCTGTTTTTT.

The J gene is TRBJ2-2, the V gene TRBV7-9; 8 bases match TRBD2. The CDR3 spans 16 residues. CDR1 is SEHNR, CDR2 FQNEAQ, per germline (reference sequence). The J segment lost 1 base and the V segment lost 5 bases, leaving 6 bases of the junction unmatched. The CDR3 is CASSPLTSGNTGELFF. CDR3 coding DNA: TGTGCCAGCAGCCCCCTAACTAGCGGGAACACCGGGGAGCTGTTTTTT.

The rearrangement links TRBV30 to TRBJ2-1, with D possibly matching TRBD2 (9 bases). This CDR3 is 21 amino acids long. CDR1 is GTSNPN and CDR2 is SVGIG in the germline V gene (reference sequence). The V end lost 0 bases, the J end lost 2 bases, and 29 bases lay between the germline ends. CDR3 sequence: CAWSVEWDRRSGGPPYNEQFF. The DNA for the CDR3 is TGTGCCTGGAGTGTAGAGTGGGACAGGAGAAGCGGGGGGCCACCCTACAATGAGCAGTTCTTC. The variable domain in full, with the rest retrieved from reference TRBV30 and TRBJ2-1, is SQTIHQWPATLVQPVGSPLSLECTVEGTSNPNLYWYRQAAGRGLQLLFYSVGIGQISSEVPQNLSASRPQDRQFILSSKKLLLSDSGFYLCAWSVEWDRRSGGPPYNEQFFGPGTRLTVL.

V and J are TRBV6-6 and TRBJ1-1; 7 nucleotides agree with TRBD1. Germline V gives CDR1 MNHNY, CDR2 SVGAGI (reference sequence). This CDR3 spans 14 amino acids. V lost 2 bases, J lost 6 bases, and 6 bases stayed unmatched. DNA for the CDR3: TGTGCCAGCAGTTACCCAGACAGGGTCCCTGAAGCTTTCTTT. This encodes CASSYPDRVPEAFF.

J is TRBJ2-1 and V is TRBV7-8, with 7 bases that match TRBD2. V gave up 5 bases and J gave up 4 bases; unmatched junction bases: 11. Germline V lookup: CDR1 SGHVS, CDR2 FQNEAQ. The CDR3 consists of 16 residues. The CDR3 DNA reads as TGTGCCAGCAGCGTCCGACTAGCCCGGGGTTACAATGAGCAGTTCTTC. Translated: CASSVRLARGYNEQFF.

This chain connects TRBV29-1 to TRBJ1-2, with D tentatively TRBD1 (5 bases). V dropped 2 bases and J dropped 0 bases, with 10 bases sitting between them. Germline values: CDR1 SQVTM, CDR2 ANQGSEA. This CDR3 spans 14 amino acids. CDR3 coding DNA: TGCAGCGTTGAATCGGGGGAATCTAACTATGGCTACACCTTC. Translation gives CSVESGESNYGYTF.

The chain combines TRBV7-8 with TRBJ1-2; D remains ambiguous. Trimming pared 0 bases from V and 8 bases from J, leaving 10 bases between. The CDR3 runs 13 residues. Germline CDR1 is SGHVS and CDR2 is FQNEAQ. CDR3 residues: CASSLARVEGYTF. For the CDR3, the DNA is TGTGCCAGCAGCTTAGCGCGAGTAGAAGGCTACACCTTC.

This chain joins TRBV7-6 and TRBJ1-5; D unresolved. CDR1 is SGHVS, CDR2 FNYEAQ, per germline. The V and J ends lost 8 bases and 7 bases respectively, with 15 bases between them. This CDR3 region has 13 residues. The CDR3 region is CASSVDRGQPQHF. The CDR3 DNA reads as TGTGCCAGCTCAGTCGACCGGGGACAGCCCCAGCATTTT.

This rearrangement joins TRBV4-1 to TRBJ1-5, with TRBD1 identical over 7 bases. CDR3 size: 15 residues. Germline assignment: CDR1 MGHRA and CDR2 YSYEKL. V trimming: 1 base; J trimming: 6 bases; junction bases outside the gene matches: 6. The CDR3 sequence: CASSQGGTVGQPQHF. The CDR3 DNA follows: TGCGCCAGCAGCCAAGGAGGGACAGTAGGTCAGCCCCAGCATTTT.

The chain recombines TRBV10-3 with TRBJ1-6, with 7 bases lining up with TRBD1. This CDR3 has 15 residues. Germline CDR1 ENHRY, CDR2 SYGVKD. Trimming at V came to 11 bases and at J to 5 bases, leaving 12 bases not matched to a gene. In nucleotides, the CDR3 is TGTGCCTCCCAAAGGGGGCAGGGGAATAATTCACCCCTCCACTTT. Protein: CASQRGQGNNSPLHF.

The rearrangement links TRBV7-7 to TRBJ2-5; 8 positions match TRBD1. J lost 1 base, V lost 5 bases, and 3 bases had no gene match. Germline V lookup: CDR1 SSHAT, CDR2 FNYEAQ (reference sequence). This CDR3 region has 14 residues. The CDR3 sequence: CASSPDRVQETQYF. DNA for the CDR3: TGTGCCAGCAGCCCGGACAGGGTCCAAGAGACCCAGTACTTC. Drawing the rest from reference TRBV7-7 and TRBJ2-5, the complete variable domain is GAGVSQSPRYKVTKRGQDVTLRCDPISSHATLYWYQQALGQGPEFLTYFNYEAQPDKSGLPSDRFSAERPEGSISTLTIQRTEQRDSAMYRCASSPDRVQETQYFGPGTRLLVL.

CDR3 nucleotides: TGCGCCAGCAGCTTGGATCGCGAGGCCTTTGCAACTAATGAAAAACTGTTTTTT. Protein sequence: CASSLDREAFATNEKLFF. This chain links TRBV5-1 with TRBJ1-4; no firm D call. This CDR3 region has 18 residues. Trimming took 0 bases from V and 0 from J, leaving 15 bases between them. In germline, CDR1 is SGHRS, CDR2 YFSETQ.